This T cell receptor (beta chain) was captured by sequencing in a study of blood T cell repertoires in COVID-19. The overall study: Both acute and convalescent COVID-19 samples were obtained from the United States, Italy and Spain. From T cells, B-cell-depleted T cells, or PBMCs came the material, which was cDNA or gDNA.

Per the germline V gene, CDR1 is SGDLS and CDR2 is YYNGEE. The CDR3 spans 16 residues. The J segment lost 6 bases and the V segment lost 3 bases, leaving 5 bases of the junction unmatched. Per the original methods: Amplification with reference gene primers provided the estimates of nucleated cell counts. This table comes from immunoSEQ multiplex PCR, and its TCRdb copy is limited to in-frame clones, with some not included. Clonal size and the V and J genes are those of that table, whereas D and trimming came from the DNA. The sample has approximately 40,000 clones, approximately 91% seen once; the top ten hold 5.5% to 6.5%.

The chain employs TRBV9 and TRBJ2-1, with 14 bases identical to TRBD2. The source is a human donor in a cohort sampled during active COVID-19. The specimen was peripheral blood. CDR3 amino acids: CASSARLAGGINEQFF. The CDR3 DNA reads TGTGCCAGCAGCGCCCGACTAGCGGGAGGGATCAATGAGCAGTTCTTC. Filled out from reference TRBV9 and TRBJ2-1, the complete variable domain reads DSGVTQTPKHLITATGQRVTLRCSPRSGDLSVYWYQQSLDQGLQFLIQYYNGEERAKGNILERFSAQQFPDLHSELNLSSLELGDSALYFCASSARLAGGINEQFFGPGTRLTVL.